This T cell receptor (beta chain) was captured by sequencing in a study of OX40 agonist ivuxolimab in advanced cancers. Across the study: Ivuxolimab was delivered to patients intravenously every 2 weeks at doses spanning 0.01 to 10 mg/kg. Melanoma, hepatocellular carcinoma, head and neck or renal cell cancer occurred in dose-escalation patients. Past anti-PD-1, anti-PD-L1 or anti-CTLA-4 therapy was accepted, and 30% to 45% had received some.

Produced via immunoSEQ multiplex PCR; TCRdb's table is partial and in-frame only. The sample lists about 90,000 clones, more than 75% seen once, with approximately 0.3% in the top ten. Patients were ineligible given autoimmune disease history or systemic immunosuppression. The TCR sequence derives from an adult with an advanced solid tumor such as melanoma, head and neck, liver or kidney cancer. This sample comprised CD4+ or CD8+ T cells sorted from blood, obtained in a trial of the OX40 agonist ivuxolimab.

CDR3 nucleotides: TGTGCCAGCAGCCGGAACAGGGTTCCGGGTCTGGGTGAGCAGTTCTTC. The encoded protein is CASSRNRVPGLGEQFF. The rearrangement joins TRBV4-2 to TRBJ2-1; possible D gene TRBD1, 6 bases. The germline V gene has CDR1 LGHNA and CDR2 YNFKEQ. The CDR3 totals 16 residues. The V and J ends lost 4 bases and 9 bases respectively, with 22 bases between them.